This T cell receptor beta chain derives from a study of cytomegalovirus exposure and HLA in healthy donors. Turning to the study itself: The study placed around 85% of its 398 genotyped donors in the Caucasian-associated ancestry cluster.

In the PCR, 60 Vbeta and 13 Jbeta primers were used. In the authors' methods: An analysis performed later counted about 80 million unique TCR beta chains (roughly 11 million of them shared). The protocol was immunoSEQ multiplex PCR, while the TCRdb copy is restricted to in-frame clones and leaves out a portion. D and trimming were read from the DNA, whereas the V and J calls and clone size are those reported in that table. The sample has 33,000 or so clones; roughly 90% are singletons. Study observations and caveats: Upon later analysis, TCR association rates were observed to vary by HLA locus, being highest for DRB1 and lowest for HLA-C.

In regard to this clone: The antigen remains undetermined.

CDR3 length: 16 residues. Trimming at V came to 1 base and at J to 3 bases, leaving 7 bases not matched to a gene. Germline CDR1 is LNHNV and CDR2 is YYDKDF (reference sequence). The TCR originated in a woman under 30 in good health and CMV-seronegative. The V gene is TRBV15, the J gene TRBJ2-7; 9 bases agree with TRBD1. The sample was PBMCs. The CDR3 coding sequence is TGTGCCACCAGCAGAGGCCCACAGGGGGCGGGCTACGAGCAGTACTTC. It specifies CATSRGPQGAGYEQYF.